These T cell receptor beta chains were read from a single sample in a study of metastatic and nonmetastatic thyroid tumors. TCRdb re-analyzed the PCR reads through MiXCR. Of some 64,000 clones listed, about 4% were seen once; the top ten hold 20% to 25%. Sequenced: blood. The origin of the receptors is a female donor with papillary thyroid cancer or a benign thyroid nodule (not recorded which). Some clones in this sample may be carry-over from other donors' samples. Each CDR3 is given with its conserved first and last residue. The order of the fields is V gene, clone size, J gene, D gene, CDR3 DNA, CDR3 protein. D genes are given only for firm matches. Clone size appears in some rows only: once, few, many, or a class for an expanded clone.

>TRBV24-1|NA|TRBJ2-4|NA
TGTGCCACCAGTGACCGAACAGGGTCTACTCAGTACTTC
CATSDRTGSTQYF
>TRBV7-2|NA|TRBJ1-6|TRBD1
TGTGCCAGCAGCACCAGTACACAGGGGTCAAAAACACCCCTCCACTTT
CASSTSTQGSKTPLHF
>TRBV20-1|few|TRBJ1-3|TRBD1
TGCAGTGCCAACCTCAACAGGGGGTTCTACGCAAACACCATATATTTT
CSANLNRGFYANTIYF
>TRBV20-1|many|TRBJ1-1|NA
TGCAGTGCTAGGAGAACAGGTGACACTGAAGCTTTCTTT
CSARRTGDTEAFF
>TRBV10-3|many|TRBJ1-2|NA
TGTGCCATCAGGGAGGCAGGGGACTATGGCTACACCTTC
CAIREAGDYGYTF
>TRBV6-2/TRBV6-3|many|TRBJ2-1|NA
TGTGCCAGCACCCAACCCGGGACCGCTGGGGGTGAGCAGTTCTTC
CASTQPGTAGGEQFF
>TRBV14|many|TRBJ2-5|NA
TGTGCCAGCAGCCGAGGACATATAGAGACCCAGTACTTC
CASSRGHIETQYF
>TRBV10-3|many|TRBJ2-7|NA
TGTGCCATTGGGGCGACGGACAGCTACGAGCAGTACTTC
CAIGATDSYEQYF
>TRBV11-3|many|TRBJ2-3|TRBD2
TGTGCCAGCAGCCTGACGGGGGGAGATACGCAGTATTTT
CASSLTGGDTQYF
>TRBV6-2/TRBV6-3|NA|TRBJ1-5|NA
TGTGCCAGCAGTTACTATAGGAATCATCCCCAGCATTTT
CASSYYRNHPQHF
>TRBV6-1|few|TRBJ2-2|NA
TGTGCCAGCTCCCGGTACAACACCTGGGAGCTGTTTTTT
CASSRYNTWELFF
>TRBV10-3|many|TRBJ2-1|TRBD2
TGTGCCATCAGTGAGGAACTAGCGTCCTTCCCGAATGAGCAGTTCTTC
CAISEELASFPNEQFF
>TRBV5-8|many|TRBJ2-2|NA
TGTGCCAGCAGCCCGGACAGCTCGAGCACCGGGGAGCTGTTTTTT
CASSPDSSSTGELFF
>TRBV12-3/TRBV12-4|many|TRBJ2-5|TRBD2
TGTGCCAGCAGGACCATAGCGGGAGGGGAGACCCAGTACTTC
CASRTIAGGETQYF
>TRBV5-1|few|TRBJ2-3|NA
TGCGCCAGCAGCTTGGCCGCGGTGGGCGCAGATACGCAGTATTTT
CASSLAAVGADTQYF
>TRBV12-3/TRBV12-4|many|TRBJ2-7|NA
TGTGCCAGCACCCGGGGCGGAACCTACGAGCAGTACTTC
CASTRGGTYEQYF
>TRBV12-3/TRBV12-4|many|TRBJ2-2|NA
TGTGCCAGCAAAAGGGTCACACGGGGCACCGGGGAGCTGTTTTTT
CASKRVTRGTGELFF
>TRBV6-1|few|TRBJ2-2|TRBD2
TGTGCCAGCAGTGAAGTTTATGAAGCGGGAGGCCCCGGGGAGCTGTTTTTT
CASSEVYEAGGPGELFF
>TRBV30|many|TRBJ1-5|TRBD1
TGTGCTTTCACCTCACGGGACAGAAATAGCAATCAGCCCCAGCATTTT
CAFTSRDRNSNQPQHF
>TRBV5-1|NA|TRBJ1-6|NA
TGCGCCAGCAGCTTAGAGACAGCCCCAAGTCCCCTCCACTTT
CASSLETAPSPLHF
>TRBV19|many|TRBJ2-5|TRBD2
TGTGCCAGTAGTATAGGGCTAGCGGGAGGCCTCGTGACCCAGTACTTC
CASSIGLAGGLVTQYF
>TRBV2|many|TRBJ2-3|NA
TGTGCCAGCAGTGTACGAGATACGCAGTATTTT
CASSVRDTQYF
>TRBV18|many|TRBJ2-7|NA
TGTGCCAGCTCACGGACGGGCTACGAGCAGTACTTC
CASSRTGYEQYF
>TRBV18|many|TRBJ1-5|NA
TGTGCCAGCTCGCCGACAGAAAATCAGCCCCAGCATTTT
CASSPTENQPQHF
>TRBV20-1|many|TRBJ2-1|TRBD2
TGCAGTGCTAGAGCTACTAGCGGGAGTATCTATGAGCAGTTCTTC
CSARATSGSIYEQFF